This is a list of T cell receptor beta chains from one sample in a study of blood T cell repertoires in COVID-19. The data were produced by immunoSEQ multiplex PCR, yet TCRdb's version contains in-frame clones alone and is incomplete. This table holds some 87,000 clones, 85% found once. Sequenced: peripheral blood. The source of these receptors is a woman in her 70s with active or convalescent COVID-19. Each CDR3 is given without its conserved first and last residue.

J gene: TRBJ2-7; V gene: TRBV5-1; CDR3 protein: ASCRAGGSYEQY
J gene: TRBJ1-1; V gene: TRBV10-2; CDR3 protein: ASSVAGGNTEAF
J gene: TRBJ2-6; V gene: TRBV5-1; CDR3 protein: ASSLGSSGANVLT
J gene: TRBJ1-2; V gene: TRBV7-9; CDR3 protein: ASSLDVVGGYT
J gene: TRBJ2-7; V gene: TRBV10-3; CDR3 protein: AISPGYEQY
J gene: TRBJ1-4; V gene: TRBV4-3; CDR3 protein: ASSQTGLDEKLF
J gene: TRBJ2-7; V gene: TRBV10-1; CDR3 protein: ASSGWTSGNFEQY
J gene: TRBJ1-5; V gene: TRBV10-3; CDR3 protein: AISERQGDQPQH
J gene: TRBJ1-3; V gene: TRBV19; CDR3 protein: ASSGSSGNTIY
J gene: TRBJ1-1; V gene: TRBV24-1; CDR3 protein: ATSDGALGNTEAF
J gene: TRBJ1-4; V gene: TRBV5-1; CDR3 protein: ASSLQGFNEKLF
J gene: TRBJ1-2; V gene: TRBV3-1/TRBV3-2; CDR3 protein: ASSQGTGNYGYT
J gene: TRBJ2-7; V gene: TRBV9; CDR3 protein: ASSVFSGTEGEQY
J gene: TRBJ1-2; V gene: TRBV5-4; CDR3 protein: ASSPGDQLGYGYT
J gene: TRBJ2-7; V gene: TRBV29-1; CDR3 protein: SVGGQVFSEQY
J gene: TRBJ2-2; V gene: TRBV7-8; CDR3 protein: ASSPRLDTGELF
J gene: TRBJ2-7; V gene: TRBV7-2; CDR3 protein: ASSFSGTYEQY
J gene: TRBJ2-1; V gene: TRBV9; CDR3 protein: ASSVGDRGLEEQF
J gene: TRBJ1-2; V gene: TRBV18; CDR3 protein: ASSPPNRGRDGYT
J gene: TRBJ1-1; V gene: TRBV5-1; CDR3 protein: ASSSPGQGRNTEAF
J gene: TRBJ2-2; V gene: TRBV6-4; CDR3 protein: ASSDINTGELF
J gene: TRBJ2-1; V gene: TRBV10-1; CDR3 protein: ASSESGDSSYNEQF
J gene: TRBJ1-4; V gene: TRBV9; CDR3 protein: ASSPRTGAGSTNEKLF
J gene: TRBJ2-7; V gene: TRBV2; CDR3 protein: ASMGSSYEQY
J gene: TRBJ1-1; V gene: TRBV7-9; CDR3 protein: ASSPRQAAEAF
J gene: TRBJ1-6; V gene: TRBV18; CDR3 protein: ASSRSNRELNSPLH
J gene: TRBJ1-2; V gene: TRBV19; CDR3 protein: ASSKTYGDGYT
J gene: TRBJ2-3; V gene: TRBV28; CDR3 protein: ASSLMTGEALDTQY
J gene: TRBJ1-1; V gene: TRBV18; CDR3 protein: ASSPLAGDLNTEAF
J gene: TRBJ1-1; V gene: TRBV2; CDR3 protein: ASRVLQGLNTEAF
J gene: TRBJ1-1; V gene: TRBV6-2/TRBV6-3; CDR3 protein: ASSPINRVGTEAF
J gene: TRBJ1-1; V gene: TRBV19; CDR3 protein: ASITGGELVREAF
J gene: TRBJ2-3; V gene: TRBV19; CDR3 protein: ASSLVRTDTQY
J gene: TRBJ2-7; V gene: TRBV7-9; CDR3 protein: ASSPRATGAGYEQY
J gene: TRBJ2-4; V gene: TRBV18; CDR3 protein: ASSPQASSGGPRAKNIQY
J gene: TRBJ2-3; V gene: TRBV20-1; CDR3 protein: SASGLWTSGGSDTQY
J gene: TRBJ1-6; V gene: TRBV7-9; CDR3 protein: ASSLEGDVSPLH
J gene: TRBJ2-7; V gene: TRBV6-5; CDR3 protein: ASSLGGAKTYEQY
J gene: TRBJ2-3; V gene: TRBV5-1; CDR3 protein: ASSPDGLVLNTQY
J gene: TRBJ2-3; V gene: TRBV5-8; CDR3 protein: ASSSMGLNTQY
J gene: TRBJ2-7; V gene: TRBV3-1/TRBV3-2; CDR3 protein: ASSPTGLFYEQY
J gene: TRBJ2-7; V gene: TRBV18; CDR3 protein: ASSPSGGRYEQY
J gene: TRBJ2-2; V gene: TRBV5-1; CDR3 protein: ASSDTTGYTGELF
J gene: TRBJ2-3; V gene: TRBV18; CDR3 protein: ASSSLGSTDTQY
J gene: TRBJ2-1; V gene: TRBV29-1; CDR3 protein: SVPDREVYNEQF
J gene: TRBJ1-1; V gene: TRBV5-1; CDR3 protein: ASSRGLVTEAF
J gene: TRBJ2-1; V gene: TRBV7-2; CDR3 protein: ASSKRDRLNNEQF
J gene: TRBJ2-7; V gene: TRBV4-1; CDR3 protein: ASSPRQGIGYEQY